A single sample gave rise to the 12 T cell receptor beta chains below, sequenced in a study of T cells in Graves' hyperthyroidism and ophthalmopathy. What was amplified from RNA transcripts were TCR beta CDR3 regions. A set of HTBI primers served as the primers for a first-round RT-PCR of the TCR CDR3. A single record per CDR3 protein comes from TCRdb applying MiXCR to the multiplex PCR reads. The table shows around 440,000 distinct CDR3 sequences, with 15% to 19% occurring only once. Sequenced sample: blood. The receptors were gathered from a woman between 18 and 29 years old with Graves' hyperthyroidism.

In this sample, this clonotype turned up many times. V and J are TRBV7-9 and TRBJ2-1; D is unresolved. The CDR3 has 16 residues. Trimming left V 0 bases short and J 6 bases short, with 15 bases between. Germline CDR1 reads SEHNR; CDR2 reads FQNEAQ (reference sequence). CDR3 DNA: TGTGCCAGCAGCTTAGCACACCGGCCGGCGCCCAATGAGCAGTTCTTC. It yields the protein CASSLAHRPAPNEQFF.

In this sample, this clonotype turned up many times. The CDR3 sequence: CASSPENSGGNEQFF. The CDR3, as DNA: TGTGCCAGCAGCCCAGAGAATAGCGGGGGCAATGAGCAGTTCTTC. The rearrangement uses TRBV12-3 or TRBV12-4 and TRBJ2-1; 9 positions agree with TRBD2. V shed 6 bases, J shed 6 bases, and the junction held 9 bases outside the gene matches. The CDR3 runs to 15 residues.

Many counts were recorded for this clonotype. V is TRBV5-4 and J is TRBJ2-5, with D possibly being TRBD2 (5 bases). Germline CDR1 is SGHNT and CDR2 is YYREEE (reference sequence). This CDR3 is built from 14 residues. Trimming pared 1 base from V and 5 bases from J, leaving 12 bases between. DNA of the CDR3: TGTGCCAGCAGCTTGCGGGGTTCGGGCGAGACCCAGTACTTC. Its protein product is CASSLRGSGETQYF.

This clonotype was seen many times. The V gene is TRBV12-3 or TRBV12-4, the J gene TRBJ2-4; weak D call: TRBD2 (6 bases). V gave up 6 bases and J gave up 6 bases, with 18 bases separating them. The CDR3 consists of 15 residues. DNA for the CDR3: TGTGCCAGCAGGCCAGCTGCGGTCGGGGGAAACATTCAGTACTTC. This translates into CASRPAAVGGNIQYF.

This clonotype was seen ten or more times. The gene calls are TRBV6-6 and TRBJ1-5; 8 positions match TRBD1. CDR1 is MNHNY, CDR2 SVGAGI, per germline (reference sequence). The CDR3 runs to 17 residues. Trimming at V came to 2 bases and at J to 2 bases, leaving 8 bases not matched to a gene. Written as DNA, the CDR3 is TGTGCCAGCAGTTACGGGACAGGAATCCTTGGCAATCAGCCCCAGCATTTT. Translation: CASSYGTGILGNQPQHF.

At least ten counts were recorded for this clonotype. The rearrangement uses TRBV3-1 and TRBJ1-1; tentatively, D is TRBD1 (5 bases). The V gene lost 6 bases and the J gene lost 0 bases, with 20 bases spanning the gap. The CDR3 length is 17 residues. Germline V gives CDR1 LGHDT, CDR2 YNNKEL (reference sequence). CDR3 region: CASSQIGGGPMNTEAFF. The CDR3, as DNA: TGTGCCAGCAGTCAAATAGGCGGGGGACCCATGAACACTGAAGCTTTCTTT.

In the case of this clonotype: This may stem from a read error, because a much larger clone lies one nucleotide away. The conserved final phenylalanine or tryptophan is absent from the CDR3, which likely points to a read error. The CDR3 DNA is TGTGCCTGGAATTTTAACACCGGGGAGCTGTTTCTT. It encodes CAWNFNTGELFL. The V and J genes are TRBV30 and TRBJ2-2; D is undetermined. CDR1 is GTSNPN and CDR2 is SVGIG in the germline V gene (reference sequence). V was cut by 4 bases and J by 2 bases, with 5 bases left in between. The CDR3 is made up of 12 amino acids.

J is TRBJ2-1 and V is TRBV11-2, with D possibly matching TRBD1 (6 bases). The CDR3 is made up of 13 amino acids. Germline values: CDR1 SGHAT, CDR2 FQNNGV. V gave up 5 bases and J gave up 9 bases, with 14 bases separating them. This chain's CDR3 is CASSRNTGREQFF. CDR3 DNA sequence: TGTGCCAGCAGCCGTAATACAGGGCGTGAGCAGTTCTTC. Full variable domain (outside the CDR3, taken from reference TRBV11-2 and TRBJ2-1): EAGVAQSPRYKIIEKRQSVAFWCNPISGHATLYWYQQILGQGPKLLIQFQNNGVVDDSQLPKDRFSAERLKGVDSTLKIQPAKLEDSAVYLCASSRNTGREQFFGPGTRLTVL.

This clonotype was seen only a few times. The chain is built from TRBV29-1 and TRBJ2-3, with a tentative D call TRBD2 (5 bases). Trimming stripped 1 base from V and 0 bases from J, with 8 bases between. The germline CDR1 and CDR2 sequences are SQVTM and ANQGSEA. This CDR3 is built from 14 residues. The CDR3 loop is CSVEGRVSTDTQYF. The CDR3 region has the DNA TGCAGCGTTGAAGGGCGGGTTAGCACAGATACGCAGTATTTT.

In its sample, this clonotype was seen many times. The CDR3 DNA is TGTGCCAGCAGTTACTCAACGGGGGCAGGGGAAAAACTGTTTTTT. It yields the protein CASSYSTGAGEKLFF. The rearrangement joins TRBV6-6 to TRBJ1-4; D might be TRBD1 (6 bases). Germline assignment: CDR1 MNHNY and CDR2 SVGAGI (reference sequence). V lost 0 bases to trimming and J lost 8 bases, with 13 bases between them. This CDR3 region has 15 residues.

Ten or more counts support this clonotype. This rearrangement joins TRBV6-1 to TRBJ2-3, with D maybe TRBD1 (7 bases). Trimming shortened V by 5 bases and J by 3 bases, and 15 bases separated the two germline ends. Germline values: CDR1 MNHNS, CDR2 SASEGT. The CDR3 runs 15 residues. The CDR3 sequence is CASSTRPGGTDTQYF. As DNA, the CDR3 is TGTGCCAGCAGTACCCGGCCAGGGGGGACAGATACGCAGTATTTT.

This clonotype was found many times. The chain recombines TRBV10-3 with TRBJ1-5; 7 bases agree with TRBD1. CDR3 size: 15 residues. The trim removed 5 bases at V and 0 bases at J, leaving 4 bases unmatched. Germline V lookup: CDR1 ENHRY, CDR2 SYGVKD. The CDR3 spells CAISKTGDSNQPQHF. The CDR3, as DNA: TGTGCCATCAGTAAAACAGGGGATAGCAATCAGCCCCAGCATTTT.